This T cell receptor beta chain originates from a study of blood T cell repertoires in COVID-19. Study-level information: Symptom resolution, clearance, or two negative PCRs marked donors in Cohort 3 as recovered. T cells, B-cell-depleted T cells, or PBMCs supplied cDNA or gDNA.

Participant-given clinical history determined each cohort assignment. Some clones are missing from TCRdb's copy, which holds only in-frame ones; the method was immunoSEQ multiplex PCR. The sample lists some 330,000 clones, about 87% occurring once. Sequencing was done on a sample of PBMCs or T cells enriched from blood (not recorded which). The TCR was taken from a man aged 35 to 55 in a cohort exposed to, infected with or recovered from COVID-19 (not recorded which).

The CDR3 spells CASGWDRDQIPKFTDTQYF. The CDR3 nucleotides are TGTGCTAGTGGATGGGACAGGGACCAAATCCCCAAATTCACAGATACGCAGTATTTT. The gene calls are TRBV12-5 and TRBJ2-3, with 9 bases fitting TRBD1. Germline V gives CDR1 LGHNT, CDR2 FRNRAP. This CDR3 has 19 amino acids. With V trimmed by 6 bases and J by 2 bases, 18 bases remained unmatched.